This entry features one T cell receptor beta chain sequence. The target antigen is unknown. The data are from a study of T cells in localized non-small cell lung cancer. Study conclusions and caveats: Tumor samples were not multi-region, leaving intratumor heterogeneity unexcluded. Appearance in adjacent lung was seen for a median 57 of the top 100 tumor clones.

This CDR3 is built from 14 residues. Deletions cut 1 base from V and 3 bases from J, with 10 bases between. The V gene's germline CDR1 is SGHDT and CDR2 YYEEEE. Assay used: immunoSEQ multiplex PCR; TCRdb lists only in-frame clones, some missing. The table includes about 59,000 clones, roughly nine tenths detected once. V gene TRBV5-6 combines with J gene TRBJ1-2; D is uncertain. The source is a man aged 35 to 69 with stage I lung adenocarcinoma. The sample was peripheral blood, taken before any cancer treatment. The CDR3 region has the DNA TGTGCCAGCAGCTTGAGAAGGCCCCACTATGGCTACACCTTC. Amino acids: CASSLRRPHYGYTF.